The 31 T cell receptor beta chains below come from one sample, sequenced in a study of regulatory T cells in long-lasting Graves disease. Investigators prepared the TCR beta libraries by applying iRepertoire HTBI primers and Arm-PCR of CDR3 regions. TCRdb ran MiXCR on the multiplex PCR reads and lists one entry per CDR3 protein. The data show roughly 420,000 distinct CDR3 sequences, around 16% seen once. Time point in this sample: newly diagnosed GD, antithyroid drugs for less than 3 months. Isolated PBMC RNA provided the starting material for the TCR library. Source: peripheral blood mononuclear cells (PBMCs), taken at new diagnosis, from a patient treated with antithyroid drugs. The receptor source for this set is a female donor with Graves disease.

This clonotype was seen repeatedly, ten times or more. This rearrangement joins TRBV3-1 to TRBJ2-1; D is possibly TRBD1 or TRBD2 (5 bases each). V was cut by 7 bases and J by 8 bases, with 18 bases left in between. Looked up from germline, CDR1 is LGHDT and CDR2 is YNNKEL (reference sequence). This CDR3 is built from 14 residues. In DNA, the CDR3 is TGTGCCAGCAAGGGGACCCCGACTGGAGATGAGCAGTTCTTC. It codes for CASKGTPTGDEQFF.

This clonotype was counted at least ten times. The limits of the CDR3 on the DNA are not certain, so only TCRdb's listed CDR3 is given. The V gene is TRBV12-3 or TRBV12-4, the J gene TRBJ1-1; no DNA check was done on the table's D call, TRBD1. Counting both end residues, the CDR3 totals 15 amino acids. CDR3 region: CASSFLAGGNTEAFF.

To note about this clonotype: A junction boundary mismatches the germline segment, possibly from a read error. The rearrangement uses TRBV5-1 and TRBJ2-3; 11 positions match TRBD2. Germline CDR1 reads SGHRS; CDR2 reads YFSETQ. The CDR3 runs 14 residues. In DNA, the CDR3 is TGCGCCAGCAGCTTGGAGATTAGCGGGGGGGCCCGGGATTTT. It yields the protein CASSLEISGGARDF.

The chain carries TRBV5-1 and TRBJ2-7; 7 bases map to TRBD2. J lost 5 bases, V lost 4 bases, and 9 bases had no gene match. The CDR3 is 14 residues long. Per germline, CDR1 SGHRS and CDR2 YFSETQ. The CDR3 nucleotides are TGCGCCAGCAGCCCAGGGACCCGGGGGGACGAGCAGTACTTC. Translating gives CASSPGTRGDEQYF.

This clonotype appeared many times. The rearrangement links TRBV5-5 to TRBJ2-3, with 8 nucleotides matching TRBD2. Germline CDR1 and CDR2: SGHKS and YYEKEE (reference sequence). With 0 bases clipped from V and 5 bases from J, the junction kept 11 bases outside the gene matches. The length of the CDR3 is 17 residues. The CDR3 spells CASSLEMVGGGIDTQYF. In nucleotides, the CDR3 is TGTGCCAGCAGCTTGGAAATGGTGGGCGGGGGGATAGATACGCAGTATTTT.

In this sample, this clonotype turned up many times. The rearrangement joins TRBV29-1 to TRBJ2-7; 7 bases align to TRBD2. The CDR3 loop spans 12 amino acids. Germline loops: CDR1 SQVTM, CDR2 ANQGSEA. V dropped 7 bases and J dropped 0; count of bases not matched to a gene: 3. The CDR3: CSARGSSYEQYF. For the CDR3, the DNA is TGCAGCGCGCGGGGGAGCTCCTACGAGCAGTACTTC.

The table lists this clonotype with many counts. The V gene is TRBV11-3, the J gene TRBJ2-3; D is undetermined. The V end was cut by 5 bases, the J end by 4 bases, with 10 bases between. CDR3 size: 13 residues. Germline assignment: CDR1 SGHNT and CDR2 YENEEA. The CDR3 sequence is CASSHGLPDTQYF. The CDR3 nucleotides read TGTGCCAGCAGCCACGGGCTCCCAGATACGCAGTATTTT.

This clonotype was detected many times. The genes are TRBV6-1 and TRBJ1-1; no reliable D call. CDR1 MNHNS and CDR2 SASEGT come from the germline V gene. The CDR3 loop spans 16 amino acids. V was cut by 7 bases and J by 4 bases, with 22 bases left in between. The CDR3 reads CASTPILGTGGTEAFF. In DNA form, the CDR3 reads TGTGCCAGCACCCCAATATTGGGAACGGGTGGCACTGAAGCTTTCTTT.

This clonotype came up many times. J is TRBJ2-1 and V is TRBV7-9, with 7 bases lining up with TRBD2. V dropped 7 bases and J dropped 6; count of bases not matched to a gene: 9. In germline, CDR1 is SEHNR, CDR2 FQNEAQ (reference sequence). This CDR3 region has 14 residues. This CDR3 is CASNPEGGGNEQFF. The CDR3 coding sequence is TGTGCCAGCAACCCGGAGGGCGGGGGCAATGAGCAGTTCTTC.

This clonotype was counted ten times or more. The rearrangement links TRBV10-1 to TRBJ2-7; the D call may be TRBD1 or TRBD2 (5 bases each). The germline V gene encodes CDR1 WNHNN and CDR2 SYGVQD (reference sequence). The CDR3 has 15 amino acids. V lost 3 bases, J lost 4 bases, and 16 bases lay in between. As DNA, the CDR3 is TGCGCCAGCAGTGACCCCGGGACGACGACGTACGAGCAGTACTTC. It translates to CASSDPGTTTYEQYF.

At least ten counts were recorded for this clonotype. The J gene is TRBJ2-1, the V gene TRBV20-1; maybe TRBD2 (6 bases). The CDR3 runs to 14 residues. Trimming removed 5 bases from V and 0 bases from J, with 11 bases in between. Germline lookup yields CDR1 DFQATT and CDR2 SNEGSKA (reference sequence). As DNA, the CDR3 is TGCAGTGCTGATCCTAGCGTCTCCTACAATGAGCAGTTCTTC. Translation gives CSADPSVSYNEQFF.

This clonotype occurred many times. The rearrangement links TRBV28 to TRBJ2-2; D not certain. Trimming stripped 5 bases from V and 4 bases from J, with 8 bases between. This CDR3 spans 13 amino acids. Germline assignment: CDR1 MDHEN and CDR2 SYDVKM. The CDR3: CASSTHITGELFF. The CDR3 DNA follows: TGTGCCAGCAGTACTCACATCACCGGGGAGCTGTTTTTT.

This clonotype was counted at least ten times. The gene calls are TRBV12-3 or TRBV12-4 and TRBJ1-1; no clear D. Between the trimmed V and J ends, which lost 6 bases and 0 bases, there was a span of 5 bases. This CDR3 is built from 12 residues. The CDR3 is CASRAVNTEAFF. As DNA, the CDR3 is TGTGCCAGCAGGGCAGTGAACACTGAAGCTTTCTTT.

This clonotype has at least ten counts. The CDR3 DNA sequence: TGCAGTGCCCGACACGTCTCTGGAAACACCATATATTTT. Translating gives CSARHVSGNTIYF. The rearrangement uses TRBV20-1 and TRBJ1-3; D is undetermined. The CDR3 extends over 13 amino acids. Germline CDR1 is DFQATT and CDR2 is SNEGSKA (reference sequence). The V end was cut by 6 bases, the J end by 0 bases, with 9 bases between.

There are many counts of this clonotype. V is TRBV5-1 and J is TRBJ2-5; D gene ambiguous. V lost 6 bases, J lost 2 bases, and 8 bases lay in between. CDR1 is SGHRS, CDR2 YFSETQ, per germline. The CDR3 consists of 12 residues. The CDR3 region has the DNA TGCGCCAGCAAGGCAGAGCAAGAGACCCAGTACTTC. Encoded protein: CASKAEQETQYF.

Concerning this clonotype: A read error is possible here, since a much larger clone lies one base away. The V gene is TRBV10-3, the J gene TRBJ1-1; TRBD1 might be the D (5 bases). This CDR3 comprises 13 residues. CDR1 and CDR2 from the germline V gene are ENHRY and SYGVKD. V lost 7 bases to trimming and J lost 7 bases, with 16 bases between them. The DNA for the CDR3 is TGTGCCATCACCGAGGACGGGGACGATGAAGCTTTCTTT. Its protein product is CAITEDGDDEAFF.

This clonotype was counted once. The chain links TRBV12-3 or TRBV12-4 to TRBJ1-5; 7 nucleotides match TRBD1. This CDR3 has 13 amino acids. The trim removed 6 bases at V and 4 bases at J, leaving 3 bases unmatched. Here the CDR3 DNA reads TGTGCCAGCAGCGGGACAGTTAATCAGCCCCAGCATTTT. Translated, it gives CASSGTVNQPQHF.

There are many counts of this clonotype. The chain recombines TRBV2 with TRBJ1-5; weak D call: TRBD1 (5 bases). CDR3 length: 16 amino acids. Per germline, CDR1 SNHLY and CDR2 FYNNEI. V gave up 6 bases and J gave up 0 bases, with 15 bases separating them. The CDR3 reads CASRIGQGNSNQPQHF. CDR3 in DNA: TGTGCCAGCAGGATTGGGCAGGGTAATAGCAATCAGCCCCAGCATTTT.

Note on this clonotype: A single base is all that separates this from a far larger clone, so a read error is likely. CDR3 amino acids: CASNSRTGDTDTQYF. CDR3 in DNA: TGTGCCAGCAACTCCCGGACAGGGGACACAGATACGCAGTATTTT. V usage is TRBV7-9 and J usage is TRBJ2-3, with 9 nucleotides matching TRBD1. Germline V CDR1 and CDR2: SEHNR, FQNEAQ (reference sequence). After removal of 7 bases from V and 2 bases from J, the junction contained 7 bases not matched to a gene. The CDR3 is 15 amino acids.

This clonotype was found many times. The chain has TRBV6-4 and TRBJ2-2; the D gene could be TRBD1 or TRBD2 (5 bases each). This CDR3 has 16 amino acids. CDR1 MRHNA and CDR2 SNTAGT come from the germline V gene. The V end lost 3 bases, the J end lost 1 base, and 12 bases lay between the germline ends. CDR3 nucleotides: TGTGCCAGCAGTGATCGGGGACGCTTGAACACCGGGGAGCTGTTTTTT. Amino acid sequence: CASSDRGRLNTGELFF.

This clonotype was recorded at least ten times. The V gene is TRBV20-1, the J gene TRBJ2-7; D unclear. Germline V lookup: CDR1 DFQATT, CDR2 SNEGSKA (reference sequence). This CDR3 is 12 amino acids long. V shed 3 bases and J shed 0 bases, with 6 bases lying between them. The CDR3 sequence: CSASTHSYEQYF. The CDR3 bases are TGCAGTGCTAGCACACACTCCTACGAGCAGTACTTC.

This clonotype appeared a few times. This chain's CDR3 is CASSSSGSWQYNEQFF. In DNA form, the CDR3 reads TGTGCCAGCAGCTCCAGCGGGAGTTGGCAATACAATGAGCAGTTCTTC. V usage is TRBV7-2 and J usage is TRBJ2-1, with TRBD2 identical over 8 bases. Per germline, CDR1 SGHTA and CDR2 FQGNSA. Trimming took 4 bases from V and 4 from J; bases not matched to a gene: 9. This CDR3 contains 16 residues.

The chain joins TRBV7-2 to TRBJ2-3; 11 bases line up with TRBD2. The CDR3 has 18 amino acids. The trim removed 5 bases at V and 3 bases at J, leaving 13 bases unmatched. Germline loops: CDR1 SGHTA, CDR2 FQGNSA. The CDR3 loop is CASSPGPLAGGRTDTQYF. The CDR3 nucleotides read TGTGCCAGCAGCCCCGGGCCCCTAGCGGGGGGAAGGACAGATACGCAGTATTTT.

This clonotype was recorded at least ten times. DNA of the CDR3: TGCAGCGTTGTGGAGGGTTTACTCACAGATACGCAGTATTTT. Amino acids: CSVVEGLLTDTQYF. The rearrangement joins TRBV29-1 to TRBJ2-3; tentatively, D is TRBD2 (6 bases). Germline lookup yields CDR1 SQVTM and CDR2 ANQGSEA. This CDR3 region has 14 residues. Between the trimmed V and J ends, which lost 4 bases and 2 bases, there was a span of 13 bases.

This clonotype was seen just once. The chain joins TRBV6-2 or TRBV6-3 to TRBJ1-1; no clear D gene. Trimming left V 2 bases short and J 5 bases short, with 6 bases between. The CDR3 contains 12 residues. Germline CDR1 reads MNHEY; CDR2 reads SVGEGT. This CDR3 is CASSYLGTEAFF. The CDR3 DNA reads TGTGCCAGCAGTTACCTTGGGACTGAAGCTTTCTTT.

This clonotype was counted many times. The CDR3 DNA follows: TGTGCCAGCAGTTACTCTGGCGGGGGGTTCCAAGAGACCCAGTACTTC. Protein product: CASSYSGGGFQETQYF. The chain employs TRBV6-2 or TRBV6-3 and TRBJ2-5, with 8 bases matching TRBD2. The junction had 4 bases not matched to a gene; V was cut back by 0 bases and J by 1 base. This CDR3 comprises 16 residues. Germline CDR1 MNHEY, CDR2 SVGEGT.

This clonotype has at least ten counts. The V call is TRBV11-2, the J call TRBJ2-3; the D gene is possibly TRBD1 (5 bases). The J call may be incorrect, as the DNA end agrees better with TRBJ2-5. CDR1 SGHAT and CDR2 FQNNGV come from the germline V gene. The CDR3 loop spans 13 amino acids. CDR3 region: CASSLRWGRTQYF. The CDR3 DNA reads as TGTGCCAGCAGCCTCCGGTGGGGCCGAACCCAGTACTTC.

This clonotype has at least ten counts. The chain joins TRBV20-1 to TRBJ1-2; possibly TRBD1 for D (5 bases). Between the trimmed V and J ends, which lost 0 bases and 7 bases, there was a span of 15 bases. There are 14 residues in the CDR3. Germline CDR1 reads DFQATT; CDR2 reads SNEGSKA (reference sequence). The CDR3 protein is CSARDHPQGLGYTF. DNA for the CDR3: TGCAGTGCTAGAGATCACCCTCAGGGACTTGGCTACACCTTC.

Points on this clonotype: Possible read error: a much larger clone is one base away. The V call is TRBV2, the J call TRBJ1-2; 7 bases fit TRBD1. In germline, CDR1 is SNHLY, CDR2 FYNNEI. This CDR3 has 16 residues. Written as DNA, the CDR3 is TGTGCCGGCAGTGTTCGTTTGGGGACAGACCTGAATGGCTACACCTTC. Protein sequence: CAGSVRLGTDLNGYTF.

This clonotype appeared a few times. The CDR3 DNA reads TGTGCCACGGGGGGGTGGTCAAGCAATCAGCCCCAGCATTTT. The encoded protein is CATGGWSSNQPQHF. The chain links TRBV12-3 or TRBV12-4 to TRBJ1-5; tentatively, D is TRBD1 (5 bases). The CDR3 is 14 residues long. The V end lost 10 bases, the J end lost 1 base, and 14 bases lay between the germline ends.

This clonotype was recorded at least ten times. The chain employs TRBV6-2 or TRBV6-3 and TRBJ2-1; possible D gene TRBD1, 5 bases. The CDR3 extends over 13 amino acids. V lost 6 bases and J 3 bases, leaving 9 bases between the germline ends. CDR1 and CDR2 (germline): MNHEY, SVGEGT. The CDR3 DNA reads TGTGCCAGCAGACCCGACAGCTACAATGAGCAGTTCTTC. It yields the protein CASRPDSYNEQFF.